The present entry profiles one TCR beta chain with its context. The sample comes from a study of blood T cell repertoires in COVID-19. Authors' data handling: Amplification of reference gene primers was used by the study to estimate nucleated cell counts. Only in-frame clones appear in the TCRdb table, and some are missing; sequencing was by immunoSEQ multiplex PCR. Clone size and the V and J calls come from that table; the DNA yielded D and trimming. The sample holds roughly 120,000 clones, approximately 85% seen once. The sample taken for sequencing was peripheral blood. The receptor comes from a woman in her sixties with COVID-19, enrolled during active disease.

The DNA for the CDR3 is TGTGCCAGCAGCTTTAGAGGGGGCGATCCTGAAAAACTGTTTTTT. This encodes CASSFRGGDPEKLFF. This sequence joins TRBV5-6 and TRBJ1-4; 7 bases are a match to TRBD1. The CDR3 length is 15 residues. Per the germline V gene, CDR1 is SGHDT and CDR2 is YYEEEE. J was trimmed by 7 bases and V by 2 bases; bases with no gene match: 8.